One sample yielded the 3 T cell receptor beta chains listed below, sequenced in a study of cytomegalovirus exposure and HLA in healthy donors. The PCR employed 60 Vbeta primers together with 13 Jbeta primers. The table came from immunoSEQ multiplex PCR; TCRdb's copy has only in-frame clones and leaves some out. The table has roughly 110,000 clones, around two thirds seen once. The specimen sequenced was PBMCs. All receptors derive from a woman in her thirties or forties in good health and CMV-seropositive.

This chain joins TRBV5-8 and TRBJ1-3; no clear D gene. CDR1 is SGHTS, CDR2 YDEGEE, per germline. Trimming took 2 bases from V and 4 from J, leaving 7 bases between them. This CDR3 contains 13 residues. The CDR3 DNA reads as TGTGCCAGCAGCTTAACCAGGGGAAACACCATATATTTT. Translation gives CASSLTRGNTIYF.

This chain links TRBV30 with TRBJ2-2; possible D gene TRBD2, 6 bases. This CDR3 has 16 residues. Germline V lookup: CDR1 GTSNPN, CDR2 SVGIG (reference sequence). V gave up 1 base and J gave up 4 bases, with 16 bases separating them. This CDR3 is CAWSGGGGIITGELFF. The CDR3 bases are TGTGCCTGGAGTGGGGGTGGGGGGATTATCACCGGGGAGCTGTTTTTT.

V usage is TRBV7-9 and J usage is TRBJ1-1; D ambiguous. Germline loops: CDR1 SEHNR, CDR2 FQNEAQ (reference sequence). The CDR3 loop spans 15 amino acids. The V end lost 4 bases, the J end lost 1 base, and 13 bases lay between the germline ends. The CDR3 here is CASSYYGDPNTEAFF. CDR3 in DNA: TGTGCCAGCAGCTACTATGGCGACCCGAACACTGAAGCTTTCTTT.